A selection of T cell receptor beta chains follows, all from one sample in a study of T cells in tuberculosis. TCRdb's copy holds only in-frame clones and misses some; the assay was immunoSEQ multiplex PCR. The repertoire holds some 41,000 clones, with 90% to 95% as singletons. The sample taken for sequencing was PBMCs. Receptor source: a donor aged 10 to 29 with latent tuberculosis or without tuberculosis infection. Some clones in this sample may be carry-over from other donors' samples. Each CDR3 is given with its conserved first and last residue. A D gene is named only where the DNA matches it firmly. Size values are once, few and many counts, or a class for expanded clones, and some rows have none.

j_call,d_call,v_call,clone_size,cdr3_length,cdr3_nt,cdr3_aa
TRBJ1-1,-,TRBV29-1,-,13,TGCAGCGTTGACAAGTCCGGGAATTTCGGGGCTTTCTTT,CSVDKSGNFGAFF
TRBJ1-2,-,TRBV7-2,-,13,TGTGCCAGCAGCTTAGACGGTTGGAGGGGCTACACCTTC,CASSLDGWRGYTF
TRBJ2-7,-,TRBV4-3,-,16,TGCGCCAGCAGCCAAGATGAGGGAACAGCTTCCTACGAGCAGTACTTC,CASSQDEGTASYEQYF
TRBJ1-2,-,TRBV29-1,-,17,TGCAGCGTGGAGGGTCGGACGGAAATTGAACCTAACTATGGCTACACCTTC,CSVEGRTEIEPNYGYTF
TRBJ1-5,-,TRBV19,-,14,TGTGCCAGTAGTATCGGACAACCATATCAGCCCCAGCATTTT,CASSIGQPYQPQHF
TRBJ1-2,TRBD1,TRBV29-1,-,17,TGCAGTTGCTACCCCCCGGACGGGACAGGGGCCCAGGGTGGCTACACCTTC,CSCYPPDGTGAQGGYTF
TRBJ2-2,-,TRBV10-1,-,15,TGCGCCAGCAGTTCAGGGGCCGCGAACACCGGGGAGCTGTTTTTT,CASSSGAANTGELFF
TRBJ2-7,-,TRBV6-1,-,15,TGTGCCAGCAGTGAAGCGGGGCAGGGGATCTACGAGCAGTACTTC,CASSEAGQGIYEQYF
TRBJ1-4,-,TRBV6-5,large,16,TGTGCCAGCAGTTACGACGGAGGCCCAACTAATGAAAAACTGTTTTTT,CASSYDGGPTNEKLFF
TRBJ2-7,-,TRBV7-9,-,15,TGTGCCAGCAGCTCGGACATCACGGGAGCCTACGAGCAGTACTTC,CASSSDITGAYEQYF
TRBJ2-3,-,TRBV11-2,-,13,TGTGCCAGCAGCTTAGGTCCCGGGGATACGCAGTATTTT,CASSLGPGDTQYF
TRBJ2-1,TRBD1,TRBV11-2,-,13,TGTGCCAGCAGCCTCGGACAGGGGAGTGAGCAGTTCTTC,CASSLGQGSEQFF
TRBJ2-1,-,TRBV20-1,-,11,TGCAGTGCAAATAAGCACCTCGAGCAGTTCTTC,CSANKHLEQFF
TRBJ1-2,-,TRBV7-9,-,15,TGTGCCAGCAGCGGCCACAGGGAGCAAGACTATGGCTACACCTTC,CASSGHREQDYGYTF
TRBJ2-3,TRBD2,TRBV25-1,once,14,TGTGCCAGCAGTGAGGCGGGGGGGCCGAATACGCAGTATTTT,CASSEAGGPNTQYF
TRBJ2-7,-,TRBV30,-,13,TGTGCCTGGAGCTTGCCAGGATCCTACGAGCAGTACTTC,CAWSLPGSYEQYF
TRBJ1-5,-,TRBV29-1,once,13,TGCAGCGTTGGGGTCGGGAGGGGTCAGCCCCAGCATTTT,CSVGVGRGQPQHF
TRBJ2-3,TRBD2,TRBV29-1,few,14,TGCAGCGTTGACATCAGCGGGGGCCTAGATACGCAGTATTTT,CSVDISGGLDTQYF
TRBJ1-5,-,TRBV6-4,-,13,TGTGCCAGCAGTGAGCAGGGTGGACAGCCCCAGCATTTT,CASSEQGGQPQHF
TRBJ2-1,TRBD1,TRBV6-6,-,15,TGTGCCAGCAGCCGGGACAGGAGCTCCTACAATGAGCAGTTCTTC,CASSRDRSSYNEQFF
TRBJ2-7,-,TRBV27,-,15,TGTGCCAGCAGTCCGCGGACACACCTCCAATACGAGCAGTACTTC,CASSPRTHLQYEQYF
TRBJ2-4,TRBD1,TRBV13,few,17,TGTGCCAGCAGCTTAGCGAGGGGGCGAGAAGCCAAAAACATTCAGTACTTC,CASSLARGREAKNIQYF
TRBJ2-7,-,TRBV7-2,-,15,TGTGCCAGCAGCTCTCAGACAGGGAGGTCCTACGAGCAGTACTTC,CASSSQTGRSYEQYF
TRBJ1-5,-,TRBV27,once,15,TGTGCCAGCAGTTTAAATAGAGGTAGCAATCAGCCCCAGCATTTT,CASSLNRGSNQPQHF
TRBJ1-1,-,TRBV4-3,-,14,TGCGCCAGCAGCCAAGATCCCGCGGTCACTGAAGCTTTCTTT,CASSQDPAVTEAFF
TRBJ1-1,-,TRBV6-5,-,12,TGTGCCAGCAGTACCAGGAACACTGAAGCTTTCTTT,CASSTRNTEAFF
TRBJ1-1,TRBD1,TRBV2,-,15,TGTGCCAGCAGTGTTACAGGGGTCGAGAAAACTGAAGCTTTCTTT,CASSVTGVEKTEAFF
TRBJ1-1,-,TRBV7-9,-,15,TGTGCCAGCAGCCATTGGGGCAGGGCGAACACTGAAGCTTTCTTT,CASSHWGRANTEAFF